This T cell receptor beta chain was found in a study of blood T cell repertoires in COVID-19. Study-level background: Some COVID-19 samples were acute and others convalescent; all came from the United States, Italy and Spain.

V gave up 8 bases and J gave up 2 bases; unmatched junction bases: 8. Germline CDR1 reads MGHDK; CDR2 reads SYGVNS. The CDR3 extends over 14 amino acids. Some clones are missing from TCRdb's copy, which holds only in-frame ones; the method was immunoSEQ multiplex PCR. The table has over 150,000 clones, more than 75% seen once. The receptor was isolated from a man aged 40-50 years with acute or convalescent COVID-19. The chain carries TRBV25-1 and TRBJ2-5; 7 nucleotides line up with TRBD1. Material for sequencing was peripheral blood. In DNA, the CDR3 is TGTGCCAGCGCCTCCGGGACAGTTCAAGAGACCCAGTACTTC. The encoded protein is CASASGTVQETQYF.